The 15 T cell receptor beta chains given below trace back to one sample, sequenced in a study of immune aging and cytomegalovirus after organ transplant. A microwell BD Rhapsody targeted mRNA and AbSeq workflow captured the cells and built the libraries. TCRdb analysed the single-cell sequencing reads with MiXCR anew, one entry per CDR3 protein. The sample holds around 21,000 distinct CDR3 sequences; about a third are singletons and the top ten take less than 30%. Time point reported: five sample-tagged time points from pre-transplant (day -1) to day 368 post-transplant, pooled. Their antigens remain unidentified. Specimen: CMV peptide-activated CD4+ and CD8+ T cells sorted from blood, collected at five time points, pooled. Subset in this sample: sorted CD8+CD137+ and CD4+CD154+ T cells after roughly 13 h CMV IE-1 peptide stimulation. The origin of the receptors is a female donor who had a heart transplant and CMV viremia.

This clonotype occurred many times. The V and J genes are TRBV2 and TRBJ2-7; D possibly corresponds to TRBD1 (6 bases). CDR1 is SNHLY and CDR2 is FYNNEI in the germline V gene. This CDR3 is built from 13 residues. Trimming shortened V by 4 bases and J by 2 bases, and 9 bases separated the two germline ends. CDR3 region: CASSVTGTYEQYF. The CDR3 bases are TGTGCCAGCAGTGTAACAGGGACCTACGAGCAGTACTTC.

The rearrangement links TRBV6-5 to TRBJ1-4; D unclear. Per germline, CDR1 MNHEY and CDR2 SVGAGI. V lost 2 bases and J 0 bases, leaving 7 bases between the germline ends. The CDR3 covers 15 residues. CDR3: CASSYGRATNEKLFF. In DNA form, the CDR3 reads TGTGCCAGCAGTTACGGACGTGCAACTAATGAAAAACTGTTTTTT.

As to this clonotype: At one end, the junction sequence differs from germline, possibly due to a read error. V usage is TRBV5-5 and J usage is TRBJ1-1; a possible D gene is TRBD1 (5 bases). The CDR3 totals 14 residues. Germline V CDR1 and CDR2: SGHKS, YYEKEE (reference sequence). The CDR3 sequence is CASSLGQGTTEASF. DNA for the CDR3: TGTGCCAGCAGCTTGGGGCAGGGAACCACTGAAGCTTCCTTT.

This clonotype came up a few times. CDR3 sequence (DNA): TGTGCCAGCAGTTACGAAGGCGGGAGATCGCTTGAGCAGTTCTTC. It is translated as CASSYEGGRSLEQFF. This chain uses TRBV6-6 with TRBJ2-1; 7 bases map to TRBD2. CDR1 MNHNY and CDR2 SVGAGI come from the germline V gene (reference sequence). The CDR3 loop spans 15 amino acids. J lost 9 bases, V lost 2 bases, and 10 bases had no gene match.

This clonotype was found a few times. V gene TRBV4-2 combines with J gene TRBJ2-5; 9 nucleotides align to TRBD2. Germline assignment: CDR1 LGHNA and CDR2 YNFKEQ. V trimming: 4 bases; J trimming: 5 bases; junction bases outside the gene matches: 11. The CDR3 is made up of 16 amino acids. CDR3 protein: CASSLRTSDSQETQYF. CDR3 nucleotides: TGTGCCAGCAGCCTCCGGACTAGCGACAGCCAGGAGACCCAGTACTTC.

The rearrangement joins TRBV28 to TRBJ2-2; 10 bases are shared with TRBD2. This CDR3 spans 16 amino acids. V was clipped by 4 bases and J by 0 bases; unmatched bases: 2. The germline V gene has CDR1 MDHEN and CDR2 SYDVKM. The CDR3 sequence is CASSWTSGPNTGELFF. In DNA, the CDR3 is TGTGCCAGCAGTTGGACTAGCGGACCGAACACCGGGGAGCTGTTTTTT.

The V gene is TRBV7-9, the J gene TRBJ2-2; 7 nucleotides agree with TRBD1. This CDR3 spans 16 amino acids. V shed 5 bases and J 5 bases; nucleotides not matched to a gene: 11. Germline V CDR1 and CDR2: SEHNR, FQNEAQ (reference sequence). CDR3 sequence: CASSPVGTEATGELFF. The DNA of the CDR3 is TGTGCCAGCAGCCCTGTGGGGACAGAGGCGACCGGGGAGCTGTTTTTT.

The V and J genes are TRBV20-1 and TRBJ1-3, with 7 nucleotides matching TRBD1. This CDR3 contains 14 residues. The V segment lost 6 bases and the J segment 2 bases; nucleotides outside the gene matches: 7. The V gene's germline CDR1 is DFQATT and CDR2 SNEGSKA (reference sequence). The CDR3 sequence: CSATRTGPGNTIYF. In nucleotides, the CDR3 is TGCAGTGCAACTAGGACAGGCCCTGGAAACACCATATATTTT.

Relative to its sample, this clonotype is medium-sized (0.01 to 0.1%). CDR3 nucleotide sequence: TGTGCCAGCAGGCTCTCCGGGACACAAGAGACCCAGTACTTC. Protein sequence: CASRLSGTQETQYF. The chain carries TRBV2 and TRBJ2-5, with D perhaps TRBD1 (6 bases). V lost 6 bases and J lost 2, with 13 bases in between. This CDR3 is built from 14 residues. Germline-derived CDR1 and CDR2 are SNHLY and FYNNEI.

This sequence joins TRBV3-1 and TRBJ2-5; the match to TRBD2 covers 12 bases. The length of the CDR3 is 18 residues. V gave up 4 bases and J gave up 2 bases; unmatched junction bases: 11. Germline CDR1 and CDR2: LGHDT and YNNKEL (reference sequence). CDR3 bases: TGTGCCAGCAGCCCCACTCCTCCGGGACTAGCGGGTCAAGAGACCCAGTACTTC. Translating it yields CASSPTPPGLAGQETQYF.

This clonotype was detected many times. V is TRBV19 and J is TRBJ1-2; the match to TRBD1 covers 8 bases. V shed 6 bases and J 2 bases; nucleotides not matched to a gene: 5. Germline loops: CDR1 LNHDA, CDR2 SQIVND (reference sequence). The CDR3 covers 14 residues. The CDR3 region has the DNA TGTGCCAGTAGGGCCGGACAGGGCAACTATGGCTACACCTTC. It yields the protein CASRAGQGNYGYTF.

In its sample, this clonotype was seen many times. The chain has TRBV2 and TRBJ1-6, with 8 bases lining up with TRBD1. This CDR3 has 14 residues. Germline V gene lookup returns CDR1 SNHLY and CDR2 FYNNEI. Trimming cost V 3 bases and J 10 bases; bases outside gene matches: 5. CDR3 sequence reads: CASSDGQGVSPLHF. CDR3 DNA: TGTGCCAGCAGTGACGGACAGGGTGTCTCACCCCTCCACTTT.

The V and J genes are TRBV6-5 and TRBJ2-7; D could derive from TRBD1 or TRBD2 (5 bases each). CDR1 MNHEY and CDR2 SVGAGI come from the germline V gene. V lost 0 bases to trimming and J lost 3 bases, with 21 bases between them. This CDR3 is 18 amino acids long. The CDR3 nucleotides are TGTGCCAGCAGTTACTCCCGTCCGGGGCCCTCGGGCGGCTACGAGCAGTACTTC. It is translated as CASSYSRPGPSGGYEQYF.

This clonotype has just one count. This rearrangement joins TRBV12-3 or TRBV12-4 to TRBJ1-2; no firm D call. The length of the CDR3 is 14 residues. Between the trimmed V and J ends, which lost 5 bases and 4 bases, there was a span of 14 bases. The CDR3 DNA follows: TGTGCCAGCAGTCCCAGTGGGTTTGGCTATGGCTACACCTTC. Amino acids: CASSPSGFGYGYTF.

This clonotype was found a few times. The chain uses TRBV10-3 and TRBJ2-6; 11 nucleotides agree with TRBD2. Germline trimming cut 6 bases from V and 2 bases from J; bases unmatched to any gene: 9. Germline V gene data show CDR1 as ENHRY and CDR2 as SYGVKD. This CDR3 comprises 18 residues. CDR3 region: CAIRRTSGPMAGANVLTF. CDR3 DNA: TGTGCCATCAGAAGGACTAGCGGGCCAATGGCTGGGGCCAACGTCCTGACTTTC.